This TCR beta chain originates from a study of blood T cell repertoires in COVID-19. Across the study: Acute and convalescent COVID-19 specimens originated in the United States, Italy and Spain. Sources were T cells, B-cell-depleted T cells, or PBMCs; the material itself was cDNA or gDNA.

Authors' analysis steps: Estimates of nucleated cell counts were drawn from the amplification of reference gene primers. Sequencing was performed with immunoSEQ multiplex PCR; in TCRdb, only in-frame clones are kept and a portion is missing. V and J calls and clone size are given by that table; D and trimming were obtained from the DNA. The sample records roughly 170,000 clones, about 75% being singletons. This CDR3 has 16 amino acids. J gave up 8 bases and V 4 bases, and 11 bases lay outside the gene matches. CDR1 is SGHRS and CDR2 is YFSETQ in the germline V gene. Sequencing was carried out using peripheral blood. V and J are TRBV5-1 and TRBJ1-4, with TRBD1 identical over 10 bases. The TCR originated in an older woman with acute or convalescent COVID-19. The CDR3, as DNA: TGCGCCAGCAGCCTGGGGAGAGGGACAGGGGCCGAAAAACTGTTTTTT. As protein: CASSLGRGTGAEKLFF.